This T cell receptor (beta chain) stems from a study of T cell responses to AZD1222 COVID-19 vaccine. Measured with immunoSEQ multiplex PCR; TCRdb has only the in-frame clones, and not every one. This repertoire shows about 56,000 clones, 80% to 90% found once; its top ten account for more than 13%. Germline V gene lookup returns CDR1 LNHDA and CDR2 SQIVND (reference sequence). V was clipped by 5 bases and J by 3 bases, with 10 bases between them. The CDR3 sequence is 13 residues long. As concerns this clone: The antigen is unknown.

General observations from the study: All repertoire sampling was performed exclusively after the peak T cell response.

The chain has TRBV19 and TRBJ1-1; D ambiguous. Sample: peripheral blood, taken on day 0 of AZD1222 vaccination. The clonotype originates from an adult in good health. This CDR3 reads CASSLSVDTEAFF. The CDR3 DNA reads as TGTGCCAGTAGTTTATCAGTGGACACTGAAGCTTTCTTT.